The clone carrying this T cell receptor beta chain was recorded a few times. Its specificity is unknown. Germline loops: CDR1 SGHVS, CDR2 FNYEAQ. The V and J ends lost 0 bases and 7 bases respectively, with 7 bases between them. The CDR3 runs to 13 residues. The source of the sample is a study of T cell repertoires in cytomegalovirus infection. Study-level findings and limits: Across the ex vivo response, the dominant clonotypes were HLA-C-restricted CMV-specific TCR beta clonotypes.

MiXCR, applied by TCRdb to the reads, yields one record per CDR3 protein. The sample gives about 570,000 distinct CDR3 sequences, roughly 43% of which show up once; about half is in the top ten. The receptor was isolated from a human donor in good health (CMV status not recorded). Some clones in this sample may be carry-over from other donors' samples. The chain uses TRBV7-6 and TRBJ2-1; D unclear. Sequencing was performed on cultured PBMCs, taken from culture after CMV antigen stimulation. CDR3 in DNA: TGTGCCAGCAGCTTAGCCAGTGTAAATGAGCAGTTCTTC. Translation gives CASSLASVNEQFF.